This entry features one T cell receptor beta chain sequence. Its antigen remains unidentified. Method: immunoSEQ multiplex PCR; TCRdb's copy keeps in-frame clones and lacks some. The sample shows about 150,000 clones, roughly 94% of them seen only once. This sample is drawn from a study of T cell responses to AZD1222 COVID-19 vaccine. Germline CDR1 is SGHVS and CDR2 is FQNEAQ. This CDR3 spans 17 amino acids. V gave up 5 bases and J gave up 0 bases, with 16 bases separating them. General study results and limits: Possibly, clonal diversity was underestimated; donors were largely white British and included more females. There were vaccine-associated CD4 TCRs across spike, dominant at 160-218 and 743-854.

V and J are TRBV7-8 and TRBJ1-4; D is perhaps TRBD1 (5 bases). The sample consisted of peripheral blood, taken on day 0 of AZD1222 vaccination. This clonotype was obtained from an adult in good health. Written as DNA, the CDR3 is TGTGCCAGCAGCCCCGCCGGGACCGTTGCAACTAATGAAAAACTGTTTTTT. This translates into CASSPAGTVATNEKLFF.